One and the same sample provided the 7 T cell receptor beta chains below, sequenced in a study of identical twins. From the 5' RACE reads, TCRdb called clonotypes with MiXCR, one entry per CDR3 protein. Altogether about 340,000 distinct CDR3 sequences are present, roughly 12% being singletons, with the ten largest covering 7.2%. This sample also belongs to another study, concerning yellow fever vaccine responses in identical twins.

The material sequenced was CD8+ T cells sorted from blood. Receptors originate from a young woman in good health.

The V call is TRBV20-1, the J call TRBJ2-1, with D possibly TRBD2 on 6 matching bases. Germline V gene sequence: CDR1 DFQATT, CDR2 SNEGSKA (reference sequence). CDR3 length equals 16 residues. Trimming removed 6 bases from V and 2 bases from J, with 20 bases in between. The CDR3 sequence is CSAAEGREWPYNEQFF. CDR3 coding DNA: TGCAGTGCCGCGGAGGGACGGGAGTGGCCCTACAATGAGCAGTTCTTC.

The chain couples TRBV15 to TRBJ2-7, with D possibly TRBD1 on 5 matching bases. The CDR3 runs to 13 residues. The germline CDR1 and CDR2 sequences are LNHNV and YYDKDF (reference sequence). Trimming removed 3 bases from V and 2 bases from J, with 8 bases in between. CDR3 nucleotides: TGTGCCACCAGCAGGTCGACAGCCTACGAGCAGTACGTC. It specifies CATSRSTAYEQYV.

In its sample, this clonotype was seen many times. The chain employs TRBV10-1 and TRBJ2-1; tentatively, D is TRBD1 or TRBD2 (7 bases each). Between the trimmed V and J ends, which lost 6 bases and 3 bases, there was a span of 18 bases. CDR1 and CDR2 from the germline V gene are WNHNN and SYGVQD (reference sequence). This CDR3 region has 16 residues. This CDR3 is CASSSGGDAGYNEQFF. The CDR3 DNA reads as TGCGCCAGCAGCTCAGGGGGGGATGCTGGCTACAATGAGCAGTTCTTC.

This chain connects TRBV28 to TRBJ1-5; 8 bases are shared with TRBD1. This CDR3 spans 15 amino acids. Germline V gives CDR1 MDHEN, CDR2 SYDVKM. Germline trimming cut 6 bases from V and 6 bases from J; bases unmatched to any gene: 10. The CDR3 reads CASSPDRAGSQPQHF. The CDR3 nucleotides read TGTGCCAGCAGCCCGGACAGGGCGGGATCTCAGCCCCAGCATTTT.

In its sample, this clonotype was seen many times. The V call is TRBV12-3 or TRBV12-4, the J call TRBJ2-3; 11 bases are a match to TRBD2. This CDR3 comprises 16 residues. V gave up 7 bases and J gave up 0 bases; unmatched junction bases: 6. DNA of the CDR3: TGTGCCAGCAACGACGGGACTAGCGGTAGCACAGATACGCAGTATTTT. This encodes CASNDGTSGSTDTQYF.

The chain combines TRBV5-1 with TRBJ2-2; TRBD1 matches 10 bases. The trim removed 4 bases at V and 6 bases at J, leaving 9 bases unmatched. This CDR3 spans 16 amino acids. Germline loops: CDR1 SGHRS, CDR2 YFSETQ. DNA for the CDR3: TGCGCCAGCAGCCCAGACAGGGGGCGGTTTGCCGGGGAGCTGTTTTTT. This encodes CASSPDRGRFAGELFF. Drawing the rest from reference TRBV5-1 and TRBJ2-2, the complete variable domain is KAGVTQTPRYLIKTRGQQVTLSCSPISGHRSVSWYQQTPGQGLQFLFEYFSETQRNKGNFPGRFSGRQFSNSRSEMNVSTLELGDSALYLCASSPDRGRFAGELFFGEGSRLTVL.

The V gene is TRBV12-3 or TRBV12-4, the J gene TRBJ2-7; TRBD2 might be the D (5 bases). CDR3 length: 13 residues. V shed 6 bases and J shed 5 bases, with 14 bases lying between them. The CDR3 region is CASSPVRGDEQYF. The CDR3 nucleotides are TGTGCCAGCAGCCCAGTTCGGGGTGACGAGCAGTACTTC.